A selection of T cell receptor beta chains follows, all from one sample in a study of blood T cell repertoires in COVID-19. Profiling relied on immunoSEQ multiplex PCR, and the TCRdb table lists in-frame clones only, not all of them. The sample consists of tens of thousands of clones, roughly four fifths of them appearing once. Input material: peripheral blood. These receptor sequences come from a man aged 55 to 70 with acute or convalescent COVID-19. Each CDR3 is given with its conserved first and last residue. D genes are given only for firm matches. The size of a clone is reported for some rows only, either as once, few or many, or as a class for expanded clones.

.	TRBV14	TRBJ2-7	.	CASSVRGTGSYEQYF	TGTGCCAGCAGCGTAAGAGGTACCGGGAGCTACGAGCAGTACTTC
.	TRBV10-2	TRBJ1-2	.	CASSEGGFRGYTF	TGCGCCAGCAGTGAGGGCGGGTTTCGTGGCTACACCTTC
.	TRBV7-3	TRBJ2-3	.	CASSVQTGGNTDTQYF	TGTGCCAGCAGCGTCCAGACTGGGGGCAACACAGATACGCAGTATTTT
TRBD1	TRBV2	TRBJ2-5	.	CASTGTGGFETQYF	TGTGCCAGTACCGGGACAGGGGGCTTTGAGACCCAGTACTTC
TRBD1	TRBV30	TRBJ2-7	.	CAWSRGQTIYEQYF	TGTGCCTGGAGCCGGGGACAGACGATTTACGAGCAGTACTTC
.	TRBV7-9	TRBJ1-2	.	CASSSSQGTRYGYTF	TGTGCCAGCAGCTCATCGCAGGGTACGCGCTATGGCTACACCTTC
.	TRBV5-5	TRBJ1-2	.	CASSLAEATAYGYTF	TGTGCCAGCAGCTTGGCCGAAGCTACAGCCTATGGCTACACCTTC
.	TRBV7-8	TRBJ2-5	once	CASSIGQLQETQYF	TGTGCCAGCAGCATTGGACAGCTTCAAGAGACCCAGTACTTC
TRBD1	TRBV6-5	TRBJ1-5	once	CASTSDRQANQPQHF	TGTGCCAGCACCTCGGACAGGCAAGCTAATCAGCCCCAGCATTTT
.	TRBV10-2	TRBJ2-5	.	CASSPLLEWSQETQYF	TGCGCCAGCAGCCCCTTACTAGAGTGGAGCCAAGAGACCCAGTACTTC
.	TRBV9	TRBJ1-5	.	CASSPGDVGGYQPQHF	TGTGCCAGCAGCCCCGGGGACGTCGGGGGGTATCAGCCCCAGCATTTT
TRBD1	TRBV27	TRBJ1-1	once	CASSLQGERKAEAFF	TGTGCCAGCAGTTTACAGGGGGAAAGGAAGGCTGAAGCTTTCTTT
.	TRBV28	TRBJ1-3	.	CASSSTPLGNTIYF	TGTGCCAGCAGTAGCACGCCACTAGGAAACACCATATATTTT
.	TRBV19	TRBJ1-4	.	CASATVINEKLFF	TGTGCCAGCGCGACAGTAATTAATGAAAAACTGTTTTTT
TRBD1	TRBV6-2/TRBV6-3	TRBJ2-7	.	CASSYKGQGPYEQYF	TGTGCCAGCAGTTACAAGGGACAGGGTCCCTACGAGCAGTACTTC
TRBD1	TRBV6-5	TRBJ1-6	.	CASSLRTGVNSPLHF	TGTGCCAGCAGTCTCCGGACAGGGGTTAATTCACCCCTCCACTTT